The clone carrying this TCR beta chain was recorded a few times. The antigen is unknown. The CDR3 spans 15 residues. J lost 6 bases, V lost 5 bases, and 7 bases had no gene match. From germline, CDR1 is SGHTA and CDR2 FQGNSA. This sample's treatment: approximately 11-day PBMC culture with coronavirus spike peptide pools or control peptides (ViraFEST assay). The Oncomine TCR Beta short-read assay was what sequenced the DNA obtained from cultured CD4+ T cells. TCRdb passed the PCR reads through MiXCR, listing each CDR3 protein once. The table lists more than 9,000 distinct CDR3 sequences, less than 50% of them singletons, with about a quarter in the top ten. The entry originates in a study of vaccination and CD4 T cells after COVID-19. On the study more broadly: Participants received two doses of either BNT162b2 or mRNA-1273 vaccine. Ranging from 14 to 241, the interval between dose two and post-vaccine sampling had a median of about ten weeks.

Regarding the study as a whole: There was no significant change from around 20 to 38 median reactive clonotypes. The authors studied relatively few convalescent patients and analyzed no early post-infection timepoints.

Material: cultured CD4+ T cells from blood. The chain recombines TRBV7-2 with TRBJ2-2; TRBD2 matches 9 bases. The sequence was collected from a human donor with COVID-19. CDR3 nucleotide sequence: TGTGCCAGCAGCCGGACTAGCGCGAAACCCGGGGAGCTGTTTTTT. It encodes CASSRTSAKPGELFF.